The source of this TCR beta chain is a study of shared clonotypes between healthy human individuals. Whole-study context: Donors consisted of two women and three men between 18 and 49. The plates for each donor numbered three CD4 naive, three CD4 memory, two CD8 naive and one CD8 memory. Study results and caveats: Across several donors, naive CD4 shared 5% to 6%, naive CD8 more than 3%, memory CD4 roughly 2.2%, memory CD8 under 0.5%.

V dropped 3 bases and J dropped 4; count of bases not matched to a gene: 7. The CDR3 extends over 14 amino acids. Per the germline V gene, CDR1 is SGHDT and CDR2 is YYEEEE. The assay ran at deep level. Profiled with immunoSEQ multiplex PCR; TCRdb holds only in-frame clones, not every one. The table records 650,000 to 800,000 clones, 72% of them present only once. A remark on this clone: Its cognate antigen is unknown.

The V gene is TRBV5-6, the J gene TRBJ2-7; 7 bases are shared with TRBD2. Sequencing used memory CD4+ T cells sorted from blood. Specified subset: CD45RA-negative fraction. The origin of this receptor is a woman in her thirties in good health. The CDR3 loop reads CASSYGGREYEQYF. The CDR3 nucleotides are TGTGCCAGCAGCTACGGCGGGAGAGAGTACGAGCAGTACTTC.